These 13 T cell receptor beta chains came from one sample sequenced in a study of shared clonotypes between healthy human individuals. Profiling relied on immunoSEQ multiplex PCR, and the TCRdb table lists in-frame clones only, not all of them. There are approximately 740,000 clones in the sample; 80% to 95% occur only once, and around 24% lies in the top ten. Selected positively for CCR7 and CD45RO-negative, naive CD8 cells excluded terminally differentiated effector memory CD45RA+ cells. Specimen: naive CD8+ T cells sorted from blood. The source is a man younger than 45 in good health.

The chain has TRBV30 and TRBJ1-3, with a weak D call TRBD1 (5 bases). The V and J ends lost 5 bases and 0 bases respectively, with 14 bases between them. Germline V gives CDR1 GTSNPN, CDR2 SVGIG (reference sequence). The CDR3 consists of 15 residues. The CDR3 sequence is CAWAPDSFSGNTIYF. The CDR3, as DNA: TGTGCCTGGGCCCCTGACAGTTTCTCTGGAAACACCATATATTTT.

This clone was counted between two and nine times. In DNA, the CDR3 is TGTGCCATCAGTGATCCGGGACAGGGCGGATTCCAGCCCCAGCATTTT. It translates to CAISDPGQGGFQPQHF. The chain uses TRBV10-3 and TRBJ1-5, with 9 bases fitting TRBD1. Germline CDR1 reads ENHRY; CDR2 reads SYGVKD. The CDR3 has 16 amino acids. Trimming removed 3 bases from V and 7 bases from J; junction bases left unmatched: 10.

The chain links TRBV7-6 to TRBJ2-1; perhaps TRBD1 as D (6 bases). V dropped 6 bases and J dropped 4 bases, with 10 bases sitting between them. CDR3 size: 13 residues. The germline V gene encodes CDR1 SGHVS and CDR2 FNYEAQ. CDR3 amino acids: CASRPDSYNEQFF. DNA of the CDR3: TGTGCCAGCAGGCCGGACAGTTACAATGAGCAGTTCTTC.

The chain couples TRBV2 to TRBJ2-2, with 9 bases that match TRBD2. The CDR3 sequence is 20 residues long. Germline loops: CDR1 SNHLY, CDR2 FYNNEI. The trim removed 6 bases at V and 3 bases at J, leaving 20 bases unmatched. The CDR3 region is CASSWDVEFSGRRDTGELFF. CDR3 in DNA: TGTGCCAGCAGCTGGGACGTAGAATTTAGCGGGAGACGGGACACCGGGGAGCTGTTTTTT. Full variable domain (missing parts from reference TRBV2 and TRBJ2-2): EPEVTQTPSHQVTQMGQEVILRCVPISNHLYFYWYRQILGQKVEFLVSFYNNEISEKSEIFDDQFSVERPDGSNFTLKIRSTKLEDSAMYFCASSWDVEFSGRRDTGELFFGEGSRLTVL.

This clone was seen just once. This chain links TRBV29-1 with TRBJ2-7, with 8 bases aligning to TRBD1. J lost 2 bases, V lost 4 bases, and 13 bases had no gene match. CDR3 length: 16 residues. Per the germline V gene, CDR1 is SQVTM and CDR2 is ANQGSEA. CDR3 coding DNA: TGCAGCGTTGGGTCTTTAGGGACAGGAGATCCCTACGAGCAGTACTTC. Its translation is CSVGSLGTGDPYEQYF.

CDR3 sequence: CASSQGSGSSEGYEQYF. The CDR3 DNA sequence: TGCGCCAGCAGCCAAGGTAGCGGGAGTTCGGAAGGCTACGAGCAGTACTTC. This chain joins TRBV4-3 and TRBJ2-7, with TRBD2 identical over 9 bases. Losses at the gene ends were 1 base for V and 3 bases for J; bases not matched to a gene: 10. Germline-derived CDR1 and CDR2 are LGHNA and YSLEER. This CDR3 has 17 amino acids.

CDR3 residues: CASSLGPEGETQYF. The CDR3 DNA reads as TGTGCCAGCAGCTTGGGTCCCGAGGGGGAGACCCAGTACTTC. The J gene is TRBJ2-5, the V gene TRBV5-4; either TRBD1 or TRBD2 may fit D (5 bases each). The CDR3 sequence is 14 residues long. Germline V gene data show CDR1 as SGHNT and CDR2 as YYREEE (reference sequence). With 0 bases removed from V and 5 bases from J, the gap between germline ends came to 11 bases. The full variable domain, with the rest looked up from reference TRBV5-4 and TRBJ2-5, is ETGVTQSPTHLIKTRGQQVTLRCSSQSGHNTVSWYQQALGQGPQFIFQYYREEENGRGNFPPRFSGLQFPNYSSELNVNALELDDSALYLCASSLGPEGETQYFGPGTRLLVL.

The J gene is TRBJ1-3, the V gene TRBV7-2; D possibly corresponds to TRBD1 (6 bases). The CDR3 totals 15 residues. From germline, CDR1 is SGHTA and CDR2 FQGNSA. Trimming left V 8 bases short and J 0 bases short, with 14 bases between. The CDR3 coding sequence is TGTGCCAGCTCTCTAGAAGGGGGCTCTGGAAACACCATATATTTT. Encoded protein: CASSLEGGSGNTIYF. Supplemented by reference TRBV7-2 and TRBJ1-3, the full variable domain reads GAGVSQSPSNKVTEKGKDVELRCDPISGHTALYWYRQSLGQGLEFLIYFQGNSAPDKSGLPSDRFSAERTGGSVSTLTIQRTQQEDSAVYLCASSLEGGSGNTIYFGEGSWLTVV.

This rearrangement joins TRBV7-8 to TRBJ2-1, with TRBD1 matching 9 bases. Germline-derived CDR1 and CDR2 are SGHVS and FQNEAQ. The CDR3 has 17 residues. Germline trimming cut 2 bases from V and 5 bases from J; bases unmatched to any gene: 10. CDR3 residues: CASSLPRQGGNDNEQFF. The CDR3 DNA reads TGTGCCAGCAGCTTACCTCGACAGGGGGGGAACGACAATGAGCAGTTCTTC.

J is TRBJ2-1 and V is TRBV9; 8 bases are a match to TRBD1. The V gene's germline CDR1 is SGDLS and CDR2 YYNGEE. The V segment lost 4 bases and the J segment 15 bases; nucleotides outside the gene matches: 6. The CDR3 is 11 amino acids. The CDR3 DNA reads as TGTGCCAGCAGCTCCAGGACAGGGTGGTTCTTC. This gives the protein CASSSRTGWFF.

V usage is TRBV9 and J usage is TRBJ2-2; 15 bases map to TRBD2. J gave up 7 bases and V 3 bases, and 4 bases lay outside the gene matches. The CDR3 runs to 16 residues. Germline V CDR1 and CDR2: SGDLS, YYNGEE. The CDR3 DNA is TGTGCCAGCAGCGCGGGACTAGCGGGAGGCATCGGGGAGCTGTTTTTT. This sequence encodes CASSAGLAGGIGELFF.

The chain employs TRBV7-2 and TRBJ2-1, with TRBD1 as a possible D gene (6 bases). V was shortened by 1 base and J by 15 bases, with 25 bases between the two germline ends. This CDR3 is built from 16 residues. Germline CDR1 is SGHTA and CDR2 is FQGNSA. The CDR3 protein is CASSLEWHATGPVWFF. CDR3 bases: TGTGCCAGCAGCTTAGAGTGGCATGCTACAGGGCCAGTTTGGTTCTTC.

The chain uses TRBV5-6 and TRBJ2-5; the match to TRBD2 covers 8 bases. Germline CDR1 reads SGHDT; CDR2 reads YYEEEE. V shed 3 bases and J 5 bases; nucleotides not matched to a gene: 6. The length of the CDR3 is 14 residues. The CDR3 spells CASSSAGGIETQYF. DNA of the CDR3: TGTGCCAGCAGCTCGGCGGGAGGAATTGAGACCCAGTACTTC.